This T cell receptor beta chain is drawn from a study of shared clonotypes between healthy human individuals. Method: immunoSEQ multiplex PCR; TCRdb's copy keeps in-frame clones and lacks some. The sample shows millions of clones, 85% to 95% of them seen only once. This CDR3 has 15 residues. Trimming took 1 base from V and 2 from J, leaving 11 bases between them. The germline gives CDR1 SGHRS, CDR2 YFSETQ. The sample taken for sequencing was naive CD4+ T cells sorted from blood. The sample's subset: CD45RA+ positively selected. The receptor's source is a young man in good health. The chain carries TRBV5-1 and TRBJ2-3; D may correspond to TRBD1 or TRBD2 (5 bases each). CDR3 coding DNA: TGCGCCAGCAGCTTGTGGGGGACGGCCACAGATACGCAGTATTTT. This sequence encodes CASSLWGTATDTQYF.